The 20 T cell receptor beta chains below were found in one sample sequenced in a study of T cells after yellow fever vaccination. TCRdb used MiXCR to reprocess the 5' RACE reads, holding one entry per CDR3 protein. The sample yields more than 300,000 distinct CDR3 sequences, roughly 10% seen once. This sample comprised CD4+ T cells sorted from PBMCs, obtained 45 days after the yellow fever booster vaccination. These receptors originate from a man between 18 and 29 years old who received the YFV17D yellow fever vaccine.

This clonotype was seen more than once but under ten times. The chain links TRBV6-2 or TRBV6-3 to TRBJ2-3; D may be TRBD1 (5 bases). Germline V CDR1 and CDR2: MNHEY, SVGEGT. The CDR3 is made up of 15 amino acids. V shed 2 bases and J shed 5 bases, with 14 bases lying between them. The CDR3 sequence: CASSYGRAMGDTQYF. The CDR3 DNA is TGTGCCAGCAGTTACGGCAGGGCCATGGGAGATACGCAGTATTTT.

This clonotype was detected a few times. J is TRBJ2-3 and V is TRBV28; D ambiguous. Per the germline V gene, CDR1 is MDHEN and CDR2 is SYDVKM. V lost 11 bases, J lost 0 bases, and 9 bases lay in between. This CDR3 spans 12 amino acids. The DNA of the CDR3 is TGTGCCGTGCCAAGCAGCACAGATACGCAGTATTTT. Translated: CAVPSSTDTQYF.

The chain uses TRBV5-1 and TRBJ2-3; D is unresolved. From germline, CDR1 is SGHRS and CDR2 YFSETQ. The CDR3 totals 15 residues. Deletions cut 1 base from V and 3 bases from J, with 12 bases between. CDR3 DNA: TGCGCCAGCAGCTTGCATTCCCCAGTAACAGATACGCAGTATTTT. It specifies CASSLHSPVTDTQYF.

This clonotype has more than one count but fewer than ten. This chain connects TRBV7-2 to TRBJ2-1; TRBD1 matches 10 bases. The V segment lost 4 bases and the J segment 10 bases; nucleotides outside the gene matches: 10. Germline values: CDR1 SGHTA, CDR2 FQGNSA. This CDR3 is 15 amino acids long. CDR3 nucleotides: TGTGCCAGCAGCTCCCGGGACAGGGGTCTTAGGGAGCAGTTCTTC. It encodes CASSSRDRGLREQFF.

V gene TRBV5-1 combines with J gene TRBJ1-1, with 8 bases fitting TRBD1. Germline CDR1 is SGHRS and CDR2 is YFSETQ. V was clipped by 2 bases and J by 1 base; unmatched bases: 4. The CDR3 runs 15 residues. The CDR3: CASSFTGTGNTEAFF. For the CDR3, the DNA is TGCGCCAGCAGCTTTACCGGGACAGGGAACACTGAAGCTTTCTTT.

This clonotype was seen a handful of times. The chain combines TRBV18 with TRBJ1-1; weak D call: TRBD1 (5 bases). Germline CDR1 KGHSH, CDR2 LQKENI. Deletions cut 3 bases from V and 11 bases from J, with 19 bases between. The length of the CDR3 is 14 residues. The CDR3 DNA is TGTGCCAGCTCACCGGGACTGGCCACGTTTTGGGCTTTCTTT. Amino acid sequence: CASSPGLATFWAFF. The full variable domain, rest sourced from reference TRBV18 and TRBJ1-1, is NAGVMQNPRHLVRRRGQEARLRCSPMKGHSHVYWYRQLPEEGLKFMVYLQKENIIDESGMPKERFSAEFPKEGPSILRIQQVVRGDSAAYFCASSPGLATFWAFFGQGTRLTVV.

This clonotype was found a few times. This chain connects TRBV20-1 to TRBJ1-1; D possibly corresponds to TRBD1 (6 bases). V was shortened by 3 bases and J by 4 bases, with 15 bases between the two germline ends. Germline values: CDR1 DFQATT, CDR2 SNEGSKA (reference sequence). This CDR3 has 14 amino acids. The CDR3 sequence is CSASPGGEGTEAFF. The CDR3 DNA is TGCAGTGCTAGTCCGGGGGGCGAAGGCACTGAAGCTTTCTTT.

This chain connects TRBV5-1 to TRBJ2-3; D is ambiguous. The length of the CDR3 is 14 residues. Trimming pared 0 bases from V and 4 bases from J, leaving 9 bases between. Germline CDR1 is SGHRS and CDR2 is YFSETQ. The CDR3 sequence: CASSLGTPSDTQYF. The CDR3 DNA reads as TGCGCCAGCAGCTTGGGGACCCCTTCAGATACGCAGTATTTT.

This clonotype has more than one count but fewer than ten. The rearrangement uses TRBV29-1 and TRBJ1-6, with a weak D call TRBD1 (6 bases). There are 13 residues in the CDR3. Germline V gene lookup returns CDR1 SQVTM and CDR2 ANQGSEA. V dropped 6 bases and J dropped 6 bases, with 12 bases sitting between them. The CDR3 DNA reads TGCAGCGTCGCAGGGGACTTTAATTCACCCCTCCACTTT. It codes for CSVAGDFNSPLHF.

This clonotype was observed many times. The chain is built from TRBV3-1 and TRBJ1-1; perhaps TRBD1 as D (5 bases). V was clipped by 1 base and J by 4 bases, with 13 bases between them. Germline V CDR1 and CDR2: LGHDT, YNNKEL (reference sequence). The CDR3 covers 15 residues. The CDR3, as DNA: TGTGCCAGCAGCCAAGGCACAGGCTTCTCCACTGAAGCTTTCTTT. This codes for CASSQGTGFSTEAFF.

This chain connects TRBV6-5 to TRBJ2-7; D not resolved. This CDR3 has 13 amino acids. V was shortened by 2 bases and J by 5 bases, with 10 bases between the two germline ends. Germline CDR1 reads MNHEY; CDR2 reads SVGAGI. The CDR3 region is CASSYTYRDEQYF. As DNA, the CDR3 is TGTGCCAGCAGTTACACCTATCGAGACGAGCAGTACTTC.

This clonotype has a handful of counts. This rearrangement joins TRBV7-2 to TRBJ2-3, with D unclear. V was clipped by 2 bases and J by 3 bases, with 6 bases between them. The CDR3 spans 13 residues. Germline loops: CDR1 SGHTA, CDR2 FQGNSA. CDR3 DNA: TGTGCCAGCAGCTTAATGGGGACAGATACGCAGTATTTT. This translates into CASSLMGTDTQYF.

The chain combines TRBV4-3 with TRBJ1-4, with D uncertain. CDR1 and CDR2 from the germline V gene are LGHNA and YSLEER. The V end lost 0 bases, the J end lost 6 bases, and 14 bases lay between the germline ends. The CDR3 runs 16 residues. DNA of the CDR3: TGCGCCAGCAGCCAAGATCTGGGCAGAGGTGATGAAAAACTGTTTTTT. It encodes CASSQDLGRGDEKLFF.

The CDR3 is CASSFVSTMNSPLHF. As DNA, the CDR3 is TGTGCCAGCAGTTTCGTGTCCACCATGAATTCACCCCTCCACTTT. The gene calls are TRBV27 and TRBJ1-6; D unresolved. The CDR3 consists of 15 residues. The germline gives CDR1 MNHEY, CDR2 SMNVEV (reference sequence). The ends were cut back, 3 bases at V and 7 bases at J, with 13 bases in the middle.

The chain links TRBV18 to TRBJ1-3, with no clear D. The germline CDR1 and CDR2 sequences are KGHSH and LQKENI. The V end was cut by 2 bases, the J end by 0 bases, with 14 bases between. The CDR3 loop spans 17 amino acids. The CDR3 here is CASSPFSDPSSGNTIYF. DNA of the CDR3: TGTGCCAGCTCACCATTCTCCGACCCTTCCTCTGGAAACACCATATATTTT.

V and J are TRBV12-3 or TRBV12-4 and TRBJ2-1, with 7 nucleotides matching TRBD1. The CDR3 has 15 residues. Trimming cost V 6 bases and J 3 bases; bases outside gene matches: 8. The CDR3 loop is CASSRTGSYYNEQFF. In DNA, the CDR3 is TGTGCCAGCAGCCGGACAGGCTCTTACTACAATGAGCAGTTCTTC.

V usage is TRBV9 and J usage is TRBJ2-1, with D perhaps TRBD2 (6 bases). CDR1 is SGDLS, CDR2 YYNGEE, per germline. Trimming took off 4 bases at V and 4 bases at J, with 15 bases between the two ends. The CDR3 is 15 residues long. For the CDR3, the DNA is TGTGCCAGCAGCCCCCAGAGCGGAGGGTACAATGAGCAGTTCTTC. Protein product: CASSPQSGGYNEQFF.

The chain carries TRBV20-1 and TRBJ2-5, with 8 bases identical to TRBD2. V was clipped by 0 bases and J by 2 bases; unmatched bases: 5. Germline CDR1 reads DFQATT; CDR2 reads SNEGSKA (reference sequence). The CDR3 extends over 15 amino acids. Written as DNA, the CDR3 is TGCAGTGCTAGAGATCGGCGACTAGCGCAAGAGACCCAGTACTTC. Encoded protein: CSARDRRLAQETQYF.

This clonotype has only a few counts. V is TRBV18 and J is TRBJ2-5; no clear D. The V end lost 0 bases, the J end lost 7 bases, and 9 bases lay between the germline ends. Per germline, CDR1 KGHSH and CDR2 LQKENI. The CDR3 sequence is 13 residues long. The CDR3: CASSPPSSGTQYF. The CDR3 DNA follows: TGTGCCAGCTCACCACCTTCGTCGGGGACCCAGTACTTC.

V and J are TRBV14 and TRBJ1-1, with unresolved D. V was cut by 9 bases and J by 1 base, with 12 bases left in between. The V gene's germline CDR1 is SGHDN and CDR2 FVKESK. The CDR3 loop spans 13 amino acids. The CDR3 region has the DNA TGTGCCAGTCTCTTAAGTGGGAACACTGAAGCTTTCTTT. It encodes CASLLSGNTEAFF.